Listed below are T cell receptor beta chains from one sample, sequenced in a study of CD8+ T cells in alopecia areata. The method was immunoSEQ multiplex PCR; TCRdb's version includes in-frame clones alone and lacks a portion of them. The sample consists of fewer than 250,000 clones, approximately 61% of them appearing once. This specimen was CD4+ T cells sorted from blood, taken at week 24, from a patient treated with tofacitinib. Receptor source: a human donor with alopecia areata. The CDR3 runs from the conserved cysteine through the conserved F or W. The D gene is left open where the match is weak. A clone size is listed for some rows: how often the clone was seen (once, few, many), or a class if it is expanded.

j_gene | abundance | v_gene | d_gene | CDR3aa | CDR3nt
TRBJ2-5 | NA | TRBV6-5 | NA | CASSSTGSRETQYF | TGTGCCAGCAGTTCAACAGGTTCTCGAGAGACCCAGTACTTC
TRBJ1-6 | NA | TRBV7-2 | NA | CASWAGSSYNSPLHF | TGTGCCAGCTGGGCGGGAAGCTCCTATAATTCACCCCTCCACTTT
TRBJ1-1 | NA | TRBV7-8 | NA | CASSSPGSEAFF | TGTGCCAGCAGCTCGCCGGGATCTGAAGCTTTCTTT
TRBJ1-4 | NA | TRBV18 | NA | CASSPLAPGGGYEEKLFF | TGTGCCAGCTCACCCCTTGCGCCCGGCGGGGGGTATGAGGAAAAACTGTTTTTT
TRBJ1-1 | NA | TRBV25-1 | NA | CASSESRGGRHTEAFF | TGTGCCAGCAGTGAGTCAAGGGGGGGAAGACACACTGAAGCTTTCTTT
TRBJ1-2 | NA | TRBV29-1 | TRBD1 | CSVGTGVNYGYTF | TGCAGCGTGGGGACAGGGGTTAACTATGGCTACACCTTC
TRBJ1-1 | NA | TRBV30 | NA | CAWSVWVMTEAFF | TGTGCCTGGAGTGTTTGGGTTATGACTGAAGCTTTCTTT
TRBJ1-2 | NA | TRBV29-1 | TRBD1 | CSVGVGTGQWLYGYTF | TGCAGCGTTGGGGTCGGAACGGGACAGTGGCTCTATGGCTACACCTTC
TRBJ1-1 | once | TRBV5-1 | NA | CASSFTVRDTEAFF | TGCGCCAGCAGCTTCACCGTCCGGGACACTGAAGCTTTCTTT
TRBJ1-1 | NA | TRBV18 | NA | CASSPYRQAKNTEAFF | TGTGCCAGCTCACCGTATAGACAGGCGAAGAACACTGAAGCTTTCTTT
TRBJ2-2 | NA | TRBV7-2 | NA | CASSLRQANTGELFF | TGTGCCAGCAGCTTACGGCAGGCGAACACCGGGGAGCTGTTTTTT
TRBJ2-1 | NA | TRBV14 | NA | CASSQKRAVLNEQFF | TGTGCCAGCAGCCAAAAGCGGGCTGTTTTAAATGAGCAGTTCTTC
TRBJ1-1 | NA | TRBV29-1 | TRBD1 | CSAREGAVTEAFF | TGCAGCGCCCGAGAGGGGGCTGTCACTGAAGCTTTCTTT
TRBJ1-2 | once | TRBV19 | NA | CASSISQLNYGYTF | TGTGCCAGTAGTATAAGCCAACTCAACTATGGCTACACCTTC
TRBJ2-3 | NA | TRBV6-5 | NA | CASSYDTDTQYF | TGTGCCAGCAGTTACGACACAGATACGCAGTATTTT
TRBJ2-3 | few | TRBV7-3 | NA | CASSLTRRDTQYF | TGTGCCAGCAGCTTAACCCGGAGAGATACGCAGTATTTT
TRBJ2-4 | few | TRBV28 | NA | CASSSLGLRLVKNIQYF | TGTGCCAGCAGTTCCTTAGGGCTGCGCCTTGTGAAAAACATTCAGTACTTC
TRBJ2-7 | NA | TRBV10-2 | NA | CASTPQGMDEQYF | TGCGCCAGCACCCCTCAGGGTATGGACGAGCAGTACTTC
TRBJ2-1 | NA | TRBV11-2 | NA | CASSRIGGIQEQFF | TGTGCCAGCAGTCGGATTGGCGGGATACAGGAGCAGTTCTTC
TRBJ2-2 | NA | TRBV12-5 | TRBD2 | CASGPNGLAAAGELFF | TGTGCTAGTGGCCCGAACGGACTAGCTGCGGCCGGGGAGCTGTTTTTT
TRBJ2-2 | many | TRBV7-2 | NA | CASSYNPGELFF | TGTGCCAGCAGCTACAACCCCGGGGAGCTGTTTTTT
TRBJ1-2 | NA | TRBV30 | NA | CAWSMQENYGYTF | TGTGCCTGGAGTATGCAGGAAAACTATGGCTACACCTTC
TRBJ2-3 | NA | TRBV29-1 | NA | CSVTFTRSQSTDTQYF | TGCAGCGTGACCTTCACCCGGTCCCAAAGCACAGATACGCAGTATTTT
TRBJ1-5 | NA | TRBV6-5 | NA | CASSGGPGDSAQHF | TGTGCCAGCAGTGGAGGCCCAGGGGACTCAGCCCAGCATTTT